This T cell receptor beta chain was recorded in a study of regulatory T cells in long-lasting Graves disease. Sample time point: persistent/refractory GD, antithyroid drugs over 5 years with positive TRAb. PBMCs provided the RNA from which the TCR library was made. The patients were enrolled through endocrinology in Xi'an, China. This CDR3 region has 16 residues. Trimming removed 5 bases from V and 0 bases from J; junction bases left unmatched: 7. Germline lookup yields CDR1 SGHAT and CDR2 FQNNGV. General observations from the study: Patients whose Graves' disease persisted exhibited lower TCR diversity than those newly diagnosed.

At least ten counts were recorded for this clonotype. What it recognizes is unknown. The authors built TCR beta libraries using iRepertoire HTBI primers and Arm-PCR of CDR3 regions. TCRdb reprocessed the multiplex PCR reads with MiXCR, giving one entry per CDR3 protein. This sample yields approximately 350,000 distinct CDR3 sequences, of which 20% to 25% are seen a single time; around 30% belongs to the top ten. The clonotype was recovered from a middle-aged woman with Graves disease. This rearrangement joins TRBV11-2 to TRBJ1-5; 7 nucleotides line up with TRBD1. The sequences come from peripheral blood mononuclear cells (PBMCs), collected when the disease was refractory, from a patient treated with antithyroid drugs. CDR3 region: CASSPRTGYSNQPQHF. CDR3 sequence (DNA): TGTGCCAGCAGCCCCCGGACAGGTTATAGCAATCAGCCCCAGCATTTT. Full variable domain (missing parts from reference TRBV11-2 and TRBJ1-5): EAGVAQSPRYKIIEKRQSVAFWCNPISGHATLYWYQQILGQGPKLLIQFQNNGVVDDSQLPKDRFSAERLKGVDSTLKIQPAKLEDSAVYLCASSPRTGYSNQPQHFGDGTRLSIL.